A selection of T cell receptor beta chains follows, all from one sample in a study of blood T cell repertoires in COVID-19. TCRdb keeps only in-frame clones here, not all; method: immunoSEQ multiplex PCR. The repertoire holds 130,000 to 150,000 clones, roughly 86% seen once, with over 0.8% in the top ten. What was sequenced was peripheral blood. These receptors all stem from a woman in her fifties or sixties with acute or convalescent COVID-19. Both conserved end residues are part of each CDR3. A D gene is named only where the DNA matches it firmly. Clone sizes are given selectively: once, few, many, or a class where the clone is expanded.

>TRBV19|NA|TRBJ1-2|NA
CASSGGRRSTGYTF
TGTGCCAGTAGTGGGGGCAGGAGAAGCACCGGCTACACCTTC
>TRBV6-5|NA|TRBJ1-5|once
CASARGMSNQPQHF
TGTGCCAGCGCCCGGGGGATGAGCAATCAGCCCCAGCATTTT
>TRBV12-3/TRBV12-4|NA|TRBJ1-6|NA
CASSLIQGWTLHF
TGTGCCAGCAGTTTAATACAGGGATGGACCCTCCACTTT
>TRBV5-8|NA|TRBJ1-2|NA
CASSWGLNRRLYGYTF
TGTGCCAGCAGCTGGGGCTTGAACCGGCGGCTGTATGGCTACACCTTC
>TRBV7-9|NA|TRBJ1-1|NA
CASSLVGMNTEAFF
TGTGCCAGCAGCTTAGTCGGGATGAACACTGAAGCTTTCTTT
>TRBV2|NA|TRBJ1-6|once
CATARRTANSPLHF
TGTGCCACAGCAAGGAGGACGGCCAATTCACCCCTCCACTTT
>TRBV27|NA|TRBJ2-6|few
CASSLSPGAGGANVLTF
TGTGCCAGCAGTTTATCACCTGGGGCAGGTGGGGCCAACGTCCTGACTTTC
>TRBV11-3|NA|TRBJ2-7|once
CASSLSLGASQGFGEQYF
TGTGCCAGCAGCTTATCACTAGGGGCTTCACAGGGATTCGGCGAGCAGTACTTC
>TRBV19|TRBD1|TRBJ1-1|NA
CASIRQGSNTEAFF
TGTGCCAGTATCCGACAGGGATCGAACACTGAAGCTTTCTTT
>TRBV11-2|NA|TRBJ1-1|NA
CASSLAATRAGNTEAFF
TGTGCCAGCAGCTTAGCCGCTACGAGAGCGGGGAACACTGAAGCTTTCTTT
>TRBV12-5|NA|TRBJ2-1|NA
CASGLLTSLVDEQFF
TGTGCTAGTGGTTTGTTGACTAGTTTAGTTGATGAGCAGTTCTTC
>TRBV20-1|NA|TRBJ2-3|once
CSAPLRDTQYF
TGCAGTGCTCCACTGAGAGATACGCAGTATTTT
>TRBV11-2|NA|TRBJ1-6|once
CASSLGGLGSPLHF
TGTGCCAGCAGCTTAGGAGGGCTCGGTTCACCCCTCCACTTT
>TRBV7-9|NA|TRBJ1-2|few
CASSLAIEGDGYTF
TGTGCCAGCAGCTTAGCGATAGAGGGAGATGGCTACACCTTC
>TRBV4-2|TRBD2|TRBJ2-1|NA
CASSQETSGRAKGNEQFF
TGTGCCAGCAGCCAAGAGACTAGCGGGAGGGCCAAAGGTAATGAGCAGTTCTTC
>TRBV5-1|NA|TRBJ2-7|NA
CASSLPGEQYF
TGCGCCAGCAGCTTACCGGGCGAGCAGTACTTC
>TRBV14|TRBD1|TRBJ1-6|few
CASSPRQGSSPLHF
TGTGCCAGCAGCCCCCGACAGGGGTCTTCACCCCTCCACTTT
>TRBV13|NA|TRBJ2-5|many
CASSFGTRGETQYF
TGTGCCAGCAGCTTCGGGACCAGGGGAGAGACCCAGTACTTC
>TRBV7-3|TRBD2|TRBJ2-1|NA
CASSLIPSGSLYNEQFF
TGTGCCAGCAGCTTAATACCTAGCGGGTCTCTTTACAATGAGCAGTTCTTC
>TRBV3-1/TRBV3-2|NA|TRBJ1-2|NA
CASSQIAYGYTF
TGTGCCAGCAGCCAAATAGCCTATGGCTACACCTTC
>TRBV3-1/TRBV3-2|TRBD2|TRBJ2-1|NA
CASSQDLSLAGAGNEQFF
TGTGCCAGCAGCCAAGATCTTTCACTAGCGGGAGCGGGGAATGAGCAGTTCTTC
>TRBV5-1|NA|TRBJ1-6|NA
CASSWGLTGSPLHF
TGCGCCAGCAGCTGGGGCCTAACGGGTTCACCCCTCCACTTT
>TRBV29-1|NA|TRBJ1-2|NA
CSIRGGDYGYGYTF
TGCAGCATCCGAGGTGGGGACTACGGCTATGGCTACACCTTC
>TRBV11-2|TRBD1|TRBJ1-2|NA
CASSPTTTGGKSYTF
TGTGCCAGCAGCCCAACAACAACAGGGGGCAAGAGCTACACCTTC
>TRBV5-6|NA|TRBJ2-2|NA
CASSSGTITPGELFF
TGTGCCAGCAGTTCCGGGACAATCACTCCCGGGGAGCTGTTTTTT
>TRBV7-3|TRBD1|TRBJ2-1|once
CASSLIRDRGEQFF
TGTGCCAGCAGCTTAATTCGGGACAGAGGTGAGCAGTTCTTC
>TRBV7-9|TRBD1|TRBJ2-2|NA
CASSRKTGVNTGELFF
TGTGCCAGCAGCAGGAAGACAGGGGTGAACACCGGGGAGCTGTTTTTT
>TRBV27|NA|TRBJ1-1|NA
CASSLHSGAGTEAFF
TGTGCCAGCAGTTTACATTCAGGGGCGGGCACTGAAGCTTTCTTT
>TRBV27|TRBD1|TRBJ1-5|NA
CASSLSSTGGANQPQHF
TGTGCCAGCAGTTTATCGAGTACAGGGGGCGCGAATCAGCCCCAGCATTTT
>TRBV19|NA|TRBJ2-3|NA
CASSLLGTQGPDTQYF
TGTGCCAGTAGTCTCCTCGGGACTCAGGGACCAGATACGCAGTATTTT
>TRBV5-4|NA|TRBJ1-1|NA
CASSLWQGTEAFF
TGTGCCAGCAGCCTGTGGCAGGGTACTGAAGCTTTCTTT
>TRBV3-1/TRBV3-2|NA|TRBJ1-3|few
CASSQDSRQRHTGNTIYF
TGTGCCAGCAGCCAAGATAGCCGGCAGCGGCACACTGGAAACACCATATATTTT
>TRBV4-1|NA|TRBJ2-1|NA
CASSQGQGAYNEQFF
TGCGCCAGCAGCCAAGGGCAGGGTGCCTACAATGAGCAGTTCTTC
>TRBV5-1|NA|TRBJ1-5|NA
CASSLAGRTDQPQHF
TGCGCCAGCAGCTTGGCAGGGAGGACGGATCAGCCCCAGCATTTT
>TRBV30|NA|TRBJ2-7|few
CAWTNSYEQYF
TGTGCCTGGACAAACTCCTACGAGCAGTACTTC
>TRBV27|TRBD1|TRBJ2-1|NA
CASSPSKGQGYNEQFF
TGTGCCAGCAGTCCCTCTAAGGGACAGGGCTACAATGAGCAGTTCTTC
>TRBV27|NA|TRBJ1-2|once
CASSSGLFRSSYTF
TGTGCCAGCAGTTCAGGACTTTTCCGTTCGAGCTACACCTTC
>TRBV10-1|TRBD2|TRBJ2-2|once
CASSEFQGGTGELFF
TGCGCCAGCAGTGAGTTTCAGGGAGGGACCGGGGAGCTGTTTTTT
>TRBV5-5|TRBD1|TRBJ2-4|NA
CASSFFSGTGKNIQYF
TGTGCCAGCAGCTTTTTCTCCGGGACAGGCAAAAACATTCAGTACTTC
>TRBV5-1|TRBD1|TRBJ2-1|NA
CASSSWDSNNEQFF
TGCGCCAGCAGCTCCTGGGACAGCAACAATGAGCAGTTCTTC
>TRBV10-3|NA|TRBJ2-1|NA
CAISESEGGNEQFF
TGTGCCATCAGTGAGTCTGAAGGGGGCAATGAGCAGTTCTTC
>TRBV5-1|NA|TRBJ2-7|NA
CASSFAGQSYEQYF
TGCGCCAGCAGCTTTGCAGGACAGTCCTACGAGCAGTACTTC
>TRBV18|TRBD1|TRBJ1-5|NA
CASSPGTGTSGQPQHF
TGTGCCAGCTCACCAGGGACAGGGACGTCCGGTCAGCCCCAGCATTTT
>TRBV24-1|TRBD1|TRBJ1-3|NA
CATSDSSDRNGNTIYF
TGTGCCACCAGTGATTCGTCGGACAGGAATGGAAACACCATATATTTT
>TRBV4-1|NA|TRBJ2-2|NA
CASSHTGNTGELFF
TGCGCCAGCAGCCACACAGGGAACACCGGGGAGCTGTTTTTT
>TRBV3-1/TRBV3-2|NA|TRBJ1-6|NA
CASSRGTGNSPLHF
TGTGCCAGCAGCCGGGGTACGGGAAATTCACCCCTCCACTTT
>TRBV6-1|NA|TRBJ1-1|NA
CASSESRTDTEAFF
TGTGCCAGCAGTGAAAGTAGGACAGACACTGAAGCTTTCTTT
>TRBV7-2|NA|TRBJ2-1|NA
CASSLGASASYNEQFF
TGTGCCAGCAGCTTAGGGGCTAGCGCCTCGTACAATGAGCAGTTCTTC
>TRBV7-6|NA|TRBJ1-6|NA
CASSLDRAAYNSPLHF
TGTGCCAGCAGCTTAGACAGGGCGGCCTATAATTCACCCCTCCACTTT
>TRBV6-5|NA|TRBJ1-6|NA
CASSFAGDGSPLHF
TGTGCCAGCAGTTTTGCAGGGGACGGTTCACCCCTCCACTTT
>TRBV3-1/TRBV3-2|NA|TRBJ1-2|NA
CASSQGFADYGYTF
TGTGCCAGCAGCCAAGGATTCGCGGACTATGGCTACACCTTC
>TRBV11-2|NA|TRBJ2-7|NA
CASTSSYEQYF
TGTGCCAGCACTAGCTCCTACGAGCAGTACTTC
>TRBV4-1|NA|TRBJ1-5|NA
CASSPSPVGNQPQHF
TGCGCCAGCAGCCCAAGCCCGGTAGGCAATCAGCCCCAGCATTTT
>TRBV5-1|NA|TRBJ2-7|NA
CASSLAVEYEQYF
TGCGCCAGCAGCTTGGCCGTAGAGTACGAGCAGTACTTC
>TRBV6-1|TRBD1|TRBJ1-6|NA
CASSEETGGGSSYNSPLHF
TGTGCCAGCAGTGAGGAGACAGGGGGGGGAAGCTCCTATAATTCACCCCTCCACTTT